This T cell receptor beta chain was recovered during a study of PD-1 and CTLA-4 blockade in melanoma. Looked up from germline, CDR1 is SGHVS and CDR2 is FQNEAQ. The CDR3 totals 17 residues. The V and J ends lost 1 base and 2 bases, in that order; junction bases with no gene match: 10. Profiling relied on immunoSEQ multiplex PCR, and the TCRdb table lists in-frame clones only, not all of them. The table shows about 16,000 clones, with approximately 70% occurring only once. The sample consisted of CD8+ T cells from peripheral blood, taken from a patient given anti-PD-1 treatment. This sequence was found in a human donor with melanoma. V gene TRBV7-8 combines with J gene TRBJ2-5; TRBD1 aligns across 7 bases. CDR3 in amino acids: CASSLGTDRLIQETQYF. CDR3 bases: TGTGCCAGCAGCTTAGGGACGGACAGGCTCATTCAAGAGACCCAGTACTTC.